Sequencing of this T cell receptor beta chain was carried out in a study of T cell changes during pregnancy in multiple sclerosis. TCRdb's copy holds only in-frame clones and misses some; the assay was immunoSEQ multiplex PCR. The profile shows about 70,000 clones, about 91% of them singletons. Per the germline V gene, CDR1 is SGHTA and CDR2 is FQGNSA. Trimming pared 5 bases from V and 4 bases from J, leaving 15 bases between. The CDR3 is 15 residues long. This clonotype was sampled from a female donor with multiple sclerosis, enrolled in a pregnancy study. The chain employs TRBV7-2 and TRBJ1-5; weak D call: TRBD1 (6 bases). This material consisted of peripheral blood, taken in the first trimester of pregnancy. Written as DNA, the CDR3 is TGTGCCAGCAGCCGGACGGACAGCCGTAATCAGCCCCAGCATTTT. Residues: CASSRTDSRNQPQHF.